This TCR beta chain was profiled in a study of cytomegalovirus exposure and HLA in healthy donors (dated by TCRdb to 2016 to 2017). A note on the overall study: An earlier analysis of about 560 of the donors reported 276 Gb of sequence data and 95 million to 130 million unique TCR beta sequences obtained from some 200 million T cells. An early release that covered about 600 HLA-typed donors contained about 300 gigabases of sequencing data and tens of millions of unique TCR sequences. Of the 398 genotyped donors, roughly 85% fell in the genetic ancestry cluster associated with self-reported Caucasian donors. The study aimed to test whether cataloging public T cell receptors could reveal signatures of past pathogen exposure. The T cell repertoires of some 700 subjects were profiled by immunosequencing and related to cytomegalovirus serostatus. In addition to the first cohort of 666 subjects, a separate validation cohort of 120 different subjects was used. To predict cytomegalovirus infection status, the study brought together high-throughput TCR immunosequencing, statistical association of individual TCRs with disease status, and machine learning. In a later analysis, previously published TCR beta repertoires from fewer than 750 donors were re-analyzed and high-resolution HLA genotyping was added so that TCR occurrence patterns could be studied. In the later analysis, no new phenotypic data were used to find candidate immune exposures; instead, reliance was placed on TCR beta sequences and their occurrence across donors. In an earlier analysis of roughly 540 of the donors, high-throughput TCR beta sequencing was used to judge whether each TCR beta V gene segment behaved as functional or pseudogenic. Donor age, sex, ethnicity and CMV serostatus were compiled together with the repertoire data. In a later genetic analysis, genome-wide SNP genotypes for about 55% of the roughly 700 donors were used, and that subset was treated as a discovery cohort. Every discovery cohort repertoire had been produced on one sequencing platform. HLA typing covered class I and class II loci at four-digit resolution. The number of donors typed differed by locus, with about 629-640 for A, B, C, DRB1 and DQB1, more than 500 for DQA1, approximately 580 for DPA1, and about 450 for DPB1. Several DR-DQ haplotypes were treated as single units for association and clustering because of strong linkage in the cohort. Across roughly 420 genotyped donors of the cohort, an average of approximately 240,000 unique TCR beta nucleotide sequences per donor were sequenced, and roughly 18% of those sequences were non-productive. Study-wide conclusions, independent of this receptor: An earlier analysis of approximately 530 of the donors showed that most TCR beta V segments appeared in productive rearrangements either about 87% or about 30% of the time, which broadly matched IMGT annotations. Because HLA typing was unavailable for some donors at each locus, only the typed subset was used in association tests. Linkage disequilibrium might explain the correlated functional status among segregating V segments, but an unknown experimental factor could not be ruled out. A few of the identified cytomegalovirus-associated TCR beta chains were confirmed in vitro to be specific for cytomegalovirus antigens. The authors suggested that the approach could potentially be generalized to other disease states and immunological phenotypes. Because counts were too low, more than 15 rarely observed V segments, including chromosome 9 orphons, were excluded from the earlier analysis of some 540 of the donors. A cluster of highly shared sequence variants was judged likely to represent a technical artifact of the sequencing pipeline. Roughly uniform sequencing depth across donors was assumed in presence/absence analyses, although this assumption may not hold. The study listed 150 to 200 TCR beta chains as associated with cytomegalovirus. Some IMGT-functional V segments, including TRBV6-2 and TRBV6-3, could not be distinguished by the 87-base-pair reads and were therefore excluded. Specific HLA alleles were associated with 18,000 or so TCR beta sequences at a false discovery rate of 0.05 in a later analysis. Immune exposure information for the cohort was limited to CMV serostatus. In a later analysis, the rate of TCR association differed among HLA loci, with DRB1 alleles having the most associated TCRs and HLA-C alleles having the fewest. In a later analysis, most CMV-associated TCR beta chains were found to appear HLA-restricted, with HLA associations seemingly driven largely by CMV exposure. A further reported finding was that TCR beta sequences accurately predicted the HLA-A and HLA-B alleles for most subjects in the first cohort. The classifier was reported to diagnose cytomegalovirus status with high specificity and sensitivity in both the original and validation cohorts. Compared with equally common non-associated chains, HLA-associated TCR beta chains in a later analysis were more clonally expanded and had lower generation probabilities. An association between a missense DCLRE1C variant and V-gene and J-gene trimming of TCR beta chains was found in a later genetic analysis and replicated in an independent cohort. While some public TCRs were present in many individuals, most TCR sequences turned up only very rarely across donors. This cohort had only TCR beta chains sequenced, and the lack of alpha or paired-chain data limited which features could be detected. A later analysis reported that several top co-occurrence clusters appeared linked to parvovirus B19, influenza, CMV and Epstein-Barr virus. When HLA alleles, especially DR and DQ, strongly co-occurred, attributing TCR associations to individual alleles was difficult. In a later genetic analysis, fewer N-insertions in productive TCRs were reported among donors in an Asian-associated ancestry cluster than the roughly 700-donor mean.

Library generation was performed with the immunoSEQ multiplex PCR assay. For the multiplex PCR, a mixture combining 60 forward primers for TCR Vbeta segments and 13 reverse primers for TCR Jbeta segments was used. A multiplex PCR assay on genomic DNA amplified the CDR3 region of rearranged TCR beta genes. On the Illumina HiSeq System, the amplified TCR beta libraries were sequenced as 87-base-pair reads. On the authors' methods: Across the roughly 600 repertoires, a later analysis counted 75 million to 90 million unique TCR beta chains, some 11 million of which were shared by at least two donors. To remove PCR and sequencing errors, raw reads were error-corrected and collapsed into unique sequences using a nearest-neighbor algorithm that merged closely related sequences. To assign V, D and J gene segments, CDR3 sequences were aligned to IMGT reference sequences. For a sequence to be retained, a match of at least six nucleotides to both a V gene segment and a J gene segment was required. A rearrangement counted as productive if the CDR3 had no stop codons and remained in frame with V and J, and every other rearrangement counted as non-productive. Following IMGT convention, CDR3 was defined as the stretch from the second conserved V-encoded cysteine to the conserved J-encoded phenylalanine. The earlier analysis of roughly 590 of the donors excluded sequences that lacked an unambiguous match to a single V gene segment. An earlier analysis of fewer than 750 of the donors called V segments functional above 56.7% productive rearrangements and segregating when the between-donor standard deviation exceeded 5%. To diagnose cytomegalovirus status from the catalog of TCR beta chain sequences, a statistical classification framework was built. In a later analysis, TCR nucleotide sequences were compared against IMGT/GENE-DB human TR gene sequences so that V and J genes could be assigned. Using the TCRdist pipeline, a later analysis assigned CDR3 sequences along with most-parsimonious VDJ recombination scenarios. In a later analysis, each TCR beta chain was defined by its CDR3 amino acid sequence together with its V-gene family, and reads lacking a unique V-gene family were excluded. To address suspected cross-contamination and a sequencing artifact, a later analysis removed several hundred highly shared, low-generation-probability nucleotide sequences. In a later analysis, a clonal expansion index for each public chain was calculated from normalized within-repertoire ranks of inferred template counts. A later analysis computed generation probabilities with a VDJ recombination model fitted to out-of-frame rearrangements, and checked the results against IGoR. In a later analysis, hypergeometric tests were used to score TCR-TCR, TCR-HLA and TCR-CMV co-occurrence, with a repertoire-size bias correction applied to TCR pairs. To estimate false discovery rates, a later analysis permuted the HLA or CMV assignments 20 times. In a later analysis, co-occurring TCRs were grouped using DBSCAN, with TCRdist sequence similarity added in when clustering inside HLA-allele-positive subsets. Repertoires with fewer than 30,000 or more than 120,000 public chains, plus five repertoires with anomalous nucleotide sharing, were excluded from co-occurrence clustering. Imported from immuneACCESS, the table was reduced by TCRdb to in-frame sequences with V and J called. These copies leave out some clones; in studies compared against another copy, an unresolved V gene accounts for under half, and the cause of the remainder is not known. D and trimming were read from the DNA, whereas the V and J calls and clone size are those reported in that table. The sample data list some 160,000 clones, and approximately 84% of these were observed just once. Clones ranked in the top ten supply about 2.4% of the sample.

As regards this clone: It lacks a known antigen. No base qualities exist here, and no much larger clone lies one base off it. The sample carries other DNA sequences with the same CDR3.

V and J are truncated by 1 base and 4 bases respectively, leaving an intervening sequence of 7 bases. From the germline V gene (reference sequence), CDR1 is SEHNR and CDR2 is FQNEAQ. Spanning cysteine to phenylalanine, the CDR3 consists of 13 amino acids. Left in the record is the CDR3 DNA by itself, 39 bases read in frame from the first base. The cohort was made up of 666 healthy bone marrow donors. At the time of sampling, all cohort members were nominally healthy, though unrecorded immune exposures were likely present. The donor tested CMV seropositive, placing the donor among the roughly 300 seropositive members of the cohort. Every donor gave a peripheral blood sample, and the peripheral blood mononuclear cells from that sample were used for TCR beta sequencing. The Qiagen DNeasy Blood Extraction Kit was used to extract genomic DNA from the blood cell samples.

The rearrangement combines TRBV7-9 with TRBJ1-2; TRBD1 is perhaps the D gene, given 6 matching bases. The receptor was isolated from a man younger than 45 in good health and CMV-seropositive. Source material: PBMCs. The CDR3 sequence is CASSLGTAYGYTF. At the DNA level, the sequence is TGTGCCAGCAGCTTAGGGACAGCCTATGGCTACACCTTC.